This TCR beta chain is drawn from a study of shared clonotypes between healthy human individuals. Concerning this clone: Its matching antigen is unknown.

Germline CDR1 MNHNY, CDR2 SVGAGI (reference sequence). Unmatched junction bases numbered 12, after V lost 5 bases and J lost 7 bases. The CDR3 runs to 15 residues. Naive CD8 isolation took CD45RO-negative cells positively selected for CCR7 and excluded terminally differentiated effector memory CD45RA+ cells. Whole-study findings and limits: Larger estimated richness was generally recorded for naive subsets relative to memory subsets. Lower generation probabilities were found for non-shared clonotypes than for those shared by all four donors.

Data came from immunoSEQ multiplex PCR; TCRdb stores just in-frame clones and leaves some out. The data contain roughly 2,000,000 clones, about 95% of them singletons. J is TRBJ2-7 and V is TRBV6-6, with 9 bases lining up with TRBD2. This receptor was obtained from a man younger than 35 in good health. Specimen: naive CD8+ T cells sorted from blood. The CDR3 loop reads CASSLLLAGADEQYF. The CDR3, as DNA: TGTGCCAGCAGTCTACTATTAGCGGGAGCGGATGAGCAGTACTTC.